These 11 T cell receptor beta chains originate from one sample sequenced in a study of OX40 agonist ivuxolimab in advanced cancers. Generated by immunoSEQ multiplex PCR, the TCRdb table keeps only in-frame clones and is missing some. The repertoire holds over 65,000 clones, with more than 80% as singletons. The specimen comprised CD4+ or CD8+ T cells sorted from blood, sampled in a trial of the OX40 agonist ivuxolimab. The receptors stem from an adult with an advanced solid tumor such as melanoma, head and neck, liver or kidney cancer.

This clone was counted a single time. The chain uses TRBV12-5 and TRBJ2-1; D remains ambiguous. CDR1 is LGHNT, CDR2 FRNRAP, per germline. The CDR3 covers 13 residues. V was cut by 8 bases and J by 2 bases, with 10 bases left in between. CDR3 region: CASRGGAYNEQFF. The CDR3 DNA follows: TGTGCTAGTAGAGGCGGAGCCTACAATGAGCAGTTCTTC.

This chain links TRBV5-6 with TRBJ1-2, with D hard to call. V gave up 1 base and J gave up 8 bases, with 18 bases separating them. This CDR3 region has 15 residues. Germline values: CDR1 SGHDT, CDR2 YYEEEE. CDR3 coding DNA: TGTGCCAGCAGCTTGTCTAGCGGCGGCCCTCGCGGCTACACCTTC. Amino acid sequence: CASSLSSGGPRGYTF.

The table lists this clone with a few counts. This rearrangement joins TRBV19 to TRBJ2-2; the D gene could be TRBD1 or TRBD2 (5 bases each). CDR1 and CDR2 from the germline V gene are LNHDA and SQIVND (reference sequence). This CDR3 region has 14 residues. Trimming pared 6 bases from V and 5 bases from J, leaving 13 bases between. This CDR3 is CASRGTAWTGELFF. The CDR3 nucleotides read TGTGCCAGTAGGGGGACGGCGTGGACCGGGGAGCTGTTTTTT.

The J gene is TRBJ2-7, the V gene TRBV27, with D perhaps TRBD2 (5 bases). This CDR3 region has 12 residues. The V gene's germline CDR1 is MNHEY and CDR2 SMNVEV (reference sequence). Trimming removed 7 bases from V and 2 bases from J, with 9 bases in between. CDR3: CASNSGTYEQYF. The CDR3 region has the DNA TGTGCCAGCAATTCGGGAACCTACGAGCAGTACTTC.

V and J are TRBV7-8 and TRBJ1-2, with 10 bases lining up with TRBD1. J was trimmed by 4 bases and V by 5 bases; bases with no gene match: 10. The CDR3 loop spans 16 amino acids. Germline CDR1 reads SGHVS; CDR2 reads FQNEAQ. The CDR3 is CASSLQGTGVGYGYTF. The DNA of the CDR3 is TGTGCCAGCAGCCTCCAGGGGACAGGGGTAGGCTATGGCTACACCTTC.

This clone was recorded a few times. The CDR3: CASSLGFSGANVLTF. The CDR3 DNA follows: TGCGCCAGCAGCTTAGGCTTCTCTGGGGCCAACGTCCTGACTTTC. V and J are TRBV5-1 and TRBJ2-6; D unclear. This CDR3 is built from 15 residues. Per the germline V gene, CDR1 is SGHRS and CDR2 is YFSETQ. Trimming took off 2 bases at V and 0 bases at J, with 6 bases between the two ends.

The chain recombines TRBV6-1 with TRBJ2-1, with 7 bases lining up with TRBD2. The CDR3 is 23 residues long. The trim removed 1 base at V and 0 bases at J, leaving 24 bases unmatched. Per the germline V gene, CDR1 is MNHNS and CDR2 is SASEGT. CDR3 sequence (DNA): TGTGCCAGCAGTGAAGACACGGTTTTGAGCGGGAATCCGTACCTTAGCTCCTACAATGAGCAGTTCTTC. It is translated as CASSEDTVLSGNPYLSSYNEQFF.

V and J are TRBV6-6 and TRBJ1-1; D is possibly TRBD1 (6 bases). V was shortened by 3 bases and J by 1 base, with 12 bases between the two germline ends. The CDR3 extends over 15 amino acids. CDR1 and CDR2 from the germline V gene are MNHNY and SVGAGI (reference sequence). CDR3 DNA sequence: TGTGCCAGCAGTTATAGATCCAGGGGGAACACTGAAGCTTTCTTT. Its protein product is CASSYRSRGNTEAFF.

The gene calls are TRBV9 and TRBJ2-2, with D possibly matching TRBD1 (5 bases). The CDR3 sequence is 20 residues long. The V end lost 4 bases, the J end lost 0 bases, and 25 bases lay between the germline ends. The germline V gene encodes CDR1 SGDLS and CDR2 YYNGEE. Written as DNA, the CDR3 is TGTGCCAGCAGCCCCGGGCCAGTGGGCTGGGGCACTTCGAACACCGGGGAGCTGTTTTTT. Its protein is CASSPGPVGWGTSNTGELFF.

The V call is TRBV7-9, the J call TRBJ1-2; possible D gene TRBD1, 5 bases. Trimming took off 1 base at V and 4 bases at J, with 16 bases between the two ends. This CDR3 has 16 amino acids. Germline values: CDR1 SEHNR, CDR2 FQNEAQ (reference sequence). Written as DNA, the CDR3 is TGTGCCAGCAGCTTAGGAGGGGAGTTTTTTAGCTATGGCTACACCTTC. Amino acids: CASSLGGEFFSYGYTF.

The chain is built from TRBV9 and TRBJ2-2; 9 bases map to TRBD1. Germline CDR1 and CDR2: SGDLS and YYNGEE. The junction had 4 bases not matched to a gene; V was cut back by 2 bases and J by 5 bases. The CDR3 contains 15 residues. The CDR3 protein is CASSVNRGQTGELFF. In nucleotides, the CDR3 is TGTGCCAGCAGCGTGAACAGGGGGCAGACCGGGGAGCTGTTTTTT.